The subject of this entry is one T cell receptor (beta chain). Beta-chain TCR CDR3 regions were amplified from RNA transcripts. After a first-round RT-PCR with HTBI primers, a second-round multiplex PCR was run. TCRdb reprocessed the multiplex PCR reads via MiXCR and lists one record per CDR3 protein. Of approximately 700,000 distinct CDR3 sequences in the sample, approximately 39% were seen once. The CDR3 spans 14 residues. Trimming left V 0 bases short and J 5 bases short, with 11 bases between. Germline lookup yields CDR1 MGHRA and CDR2 YSYEKL. The data are from a study of Graves' ophthalmopathy and Graves' hyperthyroidism.

Sample: peripheral blood. The genes are TRBV4-1 and TRBJ2-7; D is tentatively TRBD1 or TRBD2 (6 bases each). This clonotype was obtained from an adult man with Graves' ophthalmopathy. CDR3 sequence: CASSQEVGGNEQYF. DNA for the CDR3: TGCGCCAGCAGCCAAGAAGTAGGGGGGAACGAGCAGTACTTC.